Following are 9 T cell receptor beta chains from one sample sequenced in a study of T-cell memory formation after mild COVID-19 (dated by TCRdb to 2020 to 2022). The library relied on 5' RACE. For sequencing, an Illumina NovaSeq 6000 was employed. TCRdb ran its own pipeline on the public reads, namely fastp trimming at Q25 and MiXCR clone calling, and kept in-frame beta chains. CDR3 protein duplicates are merged, each entry listing the most common genes and DNA. For this sample the table gives tens of thousands of distinct CDR3 sequences, of which 20% to 30% were detected only once. The biggest ten clones account for 35% to 50% of the sample. The sequenced material came from PBMCs or a T cell subset sorted from them (not recorded which). The receptors here all came from a young man who had mild COVID-19 (a few samples of this study predate the infection). The sample titles of this study are shuffled in the database, so cell type and time point are left out; the donor was told from shared clones.

This clonotype was seen many times. The chain carries TRBV6-4 and TRBJ2-2, with 7 bases identical to TRBD1. CDR1 MRHNA and CDR2 SNTAGT come from the germline V gene. Trimming took 0 bases from V and 3 from J; bases not matched to a gene: 1. CDR3 length equals 15 residues. Written as DNA, the CDR3 is TGTGCCAGCAGTGACTCGGACAGGCACACCGGGGAGCTGTTTTTT. Amino acid sequence: CASSDSDRHTGELFF.

The chain combines TRBV6-2 or TRBV6-3 with TRBJ2-2, with TRBD1 matching 8 bases. The CDR3 loop spans 14 amino acids. V was pared by 8 bases and J by 3 bases, with 5 bases of the junction left unmatched. Germline CDR1 reads MNHEY; CDR2 reads SVGEGT. For the CDR3, the DNA is TGTGCCAGCTTTATGGACAGGGACACCGGGGAGCTGTTTTTT. Residues: CASFMDRDTGELFF.

This sequence joins TRBV29-1 and TRBJ2-5, with D perhaps matching TRBD2 (5 bases). The CDR3 is 14 residues long. V was pared by 1 base and J by 0 bases, with 9 bases between. Germline V gene sequence: CDR1 SQVTM, CDR2 ANQGSEA. The CDR3 spells CSVEVRGYQETQYF. The CDR3, as DNA: TGCAGCGTTGAAGTCCGGGGTTACCAAGAGACCCAGTACTTC.

The chain carries TRBV19 and TRBJ1-1; weak D call: TRBD1 (6 bases). The germline V gene encodes CDR1 LNHDA and CDR2 SQIVND (reference sequence). The CDR3 length is 16 residues. Trimming took off 4 bases at V and 1 base at J, with 16 bases between the two ends. CDR3 sequence: CASSTRLHRENTEAFF. The DNA of the CDR3 is TGTGCCAGTAGTACCAGGTTGCACAGGGAGAACACTGAAGCTTTCTTT.

This clonotype was detected only a few times. The chain has TRBV2 and TRBJ1-1; D is perhaps TRBD1 (5 bases). The germline CDR1 and CDR2 sequences are SNHLY and FYNNEI. V lost 3 bases and J 5 bases, leaving 13 bases between the germline ends. There are 14 residues in the CDR3. CDR3 region: CASSDSWGDTEAFF. The DNA of the CDR3 is TGTGCCAGCAGTGACTCTTGGGGGGATACTGAAGCTTTCTTT.

The rearrangement uses TRBV15 and TRBJ2-3; unclear D gene. Trimming pared 1 base from V and 4 bases from J, leaving 3 bases between. Germline V gives CDR1 LNHNV, CDR2 YYDKDF (reference sequence). The CDR3 covers 12 residues. CDR3 sequence (DNA): TGTGCCACCAGCAGAGGGTCAGATACGCAGTATTTT. Amino acids: CATSRGSDTQYF.

This clonotype has just a few counts. The chain recombines TRBV7-7 with TRBJ2-1, with D uncertain. The V and J ends lost 1 base and 9 bases respectively, with 10 bases between them. Germline V gene sequence: CDR1 SSHAT, CDR2 FNYEAQ (reference sequence). The CDR3 runs to 13 residues. The CDR3 nucleotides read TGTGCCAGCAGCTTAGGGGCCGGGTCTGAGCAGTTCTTC. The encoded protein is CASSLGAGSEQFF.

This rearrangement joins TRBV12-3 or TRBV12-4 to TRBJ2-1; D gene uncertain. This CDR3 has 16 amino acids. Trimming took off 3 bases at V and 1 base at J, with 13 bases between the two ends. Here the CDR3 DNA reads TGTGCCAGCAGTTTTGCCCTCACCGGTTCCTACAATGAGCAGTTCTTC. Residues: CASSFALTGSYNEQFF.

This chain uses TRBV4-2 with TRBJ2-1; perhaps TRBD1 as D (6 bases). The germline V and J ends were trimmed by 5 bases and 9 bases, with 14 bases remaining between them. The germline gives CDR1 LGHNA, CDR2 YNFKEQ. This CDR3 comprises 13 residues. The CDR3 region is CASSATGPGEQFF. The CDR3 DNA sequence: TGTGCCAGCAGCGCGACAGGCCCCGGTGAGCAGTTCTTC.